Listed below are T cell receptor beta chains from one sample, sequenced in a study of blood T cell repertoires in COVID-19. TCRdb's copy holds only in-frame clones and misses some; the assay was immunoSEQ multiplex PCR. Of about 170,000 clones in the sample, more than 70% are singletons; the top ten hold approximately 2.1%. Input material: peripheral blood. Receptor source: a man aged 50 to 60 who had recovered from COVID-19. The CDR3 runs from the conserved cysteine through the conserved F or W. Fields, in order: D gene, V gene, J gene, clone size, CDR3 protein, CDR3 DNA. D genes are given only for firm matches. Expanded clones are given a class, and other clones once, few, many or no size at all.

D gene: TRBD1; V gene: TRBV6-5; J gene: TRBJ2-7; clone size: -; CDR3 protein: CASTQRGQSYEQYF; CDR3 DNA: TGTGCCAGCACCCAGAGGGGGCAATCCTACGAGCAGTACTTC
D gene: -; V gene: TRBV6-5; J gene: TRBJ2-5; clone size: -; CDR3 protein: CASSPATVLQETQYF; CDR3 DNA: TGTGCCAGCAGTCCAGCGACAGTACTTCAAGAGACCCAGTACTTC
D gene: TRBD2; V gene: TRBV2; J gene: TRBJ2-7; clone size: -; CDR3 protein: CASQAGNEQYF; CDR3 DNA: TGTGCCAGCCAAGCGGGGAACGAGCAGTACTTC
D gene: -; V gene: TRBV12-3/TRBV12-4; J gene: TRBJ1-2; clone size: -; CDR3 protein: CASSGQYGYTF; CDR3 DNA: TGTGCCAGCAGCGGACAGTATGGCTACACCTTC
D gene: TRBD1; V gene: TRBV7-2; J gene: TRBJ1-1; clone size: few; CDR3 protein: CASSLTGTGNTEAFF; CDR3 DNA: TGTGCCAGCAGCCTCACCGGGACAGGCAACACTGAAGCTTTCTTT
D gene: TRBD1; V gene: TRBV7-2; J gene: TRBJ1-5; clone size: -; CDR3 protein: CASGGQNYQPQHF; CDR3 DNA: TGTGCCAGCGGGGGACAGAACTATCAGCCCCAGCATTTT
D gene: -; V gene: TRBV11-2; J gene: TRBJ2-7; clone size: -; CDR3 protein: CASSLERVNEQYF; CDR3 DNA: TGTGCCAGCAGCTTAGAGAGAGTAAACGAGCAGTACTTC
D gene: -; V gene: TRBV5-5; J gene: TRBJ2-7; clone size: -; CDR3 protein: CASSSDSGYEQYF; CDR3 DNA: TGTGCCAGCAGCTCGGACTCCGGCTACGAGCAGTACTTC
D gene: -; V gene: TRBV6-5; J gene: TRBJ2-1; clone size: -; CDR3 protein: CASRNSLAVGEQFF; CDR3 DNA: TGTGCCAGCAGGAACAGCCTAGCAGTGGGTGAGCAGTTCTTC
D gene: -; V gene: TRBV6-5; J gene: TRBJ2-7; clone size: -; CDR3 protein: CASSYSPGNLYEQYF; CDR3 DNA: TGTGCCAGCAGTTACTCTCCAGGGAACTTATACGAGCAGTACTTC
D gene: -; V gene: TRBV4-1; J gene: TRBJ2-5; clone size: -; CDR3 protein: CASSLTTGAKETQYF; CDR3 DNA: TGCGCCAGCAGCCTAACGACAGGTGCTAAAGAGACCCAGTACTTC
D gene: -; V gene: TRBV27; J gene: TRBJ2-7; clone size: -; CDR3 protein: CASSSLQGTTYEQYF; CDR3 DNA: TGTGCCAGCAGTTCCCTACAGGGTACGACCTACGAGCAGTACTTC
D gene: -; V gene: TRBV28; J gene: TRBJ1-1; clone size: -; CDR3 protein: CASSLARQVNTEAFF; CDR3 DNA: TGTGCCAGCAGTTTAGCCAGGCAGGTGAACACTGAAGCTTTCTTT
D gene: -; V gene: TRBV27; J gene: TRBJ2-7; clone size: -; CDR3 protein: CASSLSLSGAYLEQYF; CDR3 DNA: TGTGCCAGCAGTTTATCGCTCTCCGGTGCCTATCTCGAGCAGTACTTC
D gene: TRBD2; V gene: TRBV5-1; J gene: TRBJ2-1; clone size: -; CDR3 protein: CASSLRTSGSSSYNEQFF; CDR3 DNA: TGCGCCAGCAGCTTGCGGACTAGCGGGTCGAGCTCCTACAATGAGCAGTTCTTC
D gene: -; V gene: TRBV10-2; J gene: TRBJ2-7; clone size: -; CDR3 protein: CATFTGTSYEQYF; CDR3 DNA: TGCGCCACCTTCACAGGGACCTCCTACGAGCAGTACTTC
D gene: TRBD1; V gene: TRBV3-1/TRBV3-2; J gene: TRBJ2-1; clone size: -; CDR3 protein: CASSRGQGGSNEQFF; CDR3 DNA: TGTGCCAGCAGCCGGGGACAGGGAGGCAGCAATGAGCAGTTCTTC
D gene: TRBD2; V gene: TRBV9; J gene: TRBJ2-1; clone size: -; CDR3 protein: CASSVLSSGARGNEQFF; CDR3 DNA: TGTGCCAGCAGCGTTTTGTCTAGCGGGGCCAGGGGCAATGAGCAGTTCTTC
D gene: TRBD2; V gene: TRBV5-4; J gene: TRBJ2-3; clone size: -; CDR3 protein: CASRTSGRASTDTQYF; CDR3 DNA: TGTGCCAGCAGGACTAGCGGGAGGGCTAGCACAGATACGCAGTATTTT
D gene: TRBD1; V gene: TRBV19; J gene: TRBJ1-2; clone size: -; CDR3 protein: CASRVPIGTGYGYTF; CDR3 DNA: TGTGCCAGTAGAGTTCCAATCGGGACAGGCTATGGCTACACCTTC
D gene: -; V gene: TRBV5-1; J gene: TRBJ1-1; clone size: -; CDR3 protein: CASSFNRNTEAFF; CDR3 DNA: TGCGCCAGCAGCTTTAACAGGAACACTGAAGCTTTCTTT
D gene: TRBD1; V gene: TRBV6-5; J gene: TRBJ1-6; clone size: -; CDR3 protein: CASSRQGGNSPLHF; CDR3 DNA: TGTGCCAGCAGCCGACAGGGTGGGAATTCACCCCTCCACTTT
D gene: TRBD1; V gene: TRBV19; J gene: TRBJ1-1; clone size: -; CDR3 protein: CASSSLRGQGGDTEAFF; CDR3 DNA: TGTGCCAGTAGTTCCCTGAGGGGACAGGGGGGTGACACTGAAGCTTTCTTT
D gene: -; V gene: TRBV15; J gene: TRBJ1-2; clone size: -; CDR3 protein: CATSRVKGGFYGYTF; CDR3 DNA: TGTGCCACCAGCAGAGTTAAGGGGGGGTTCTATGGCTACACCTTC
D gene: TRBD1; V gene: TRBV7-2; J gene: TRBJ2-7; clone size: -; CDR3 protein: CASSSPDRAYEQYF; CDR3 DNA: TGTGCCAGCAGCTCGCCGGACAGGGCGTACGAGCAGTACTTC
D gene: -; V gene: TRBV2; J gene: TRBJ1-1; clone size: few; CDR3 protein: CASSVATEAFF; CDR3 DNA: TGTGCCAGCAGTGTGGCTACTGAAGCTTTCTTT
D gene: TRBD2; V gene: TRBV11-2; J gene: TRBJ2-3; clone size: -; CDR3 protein: CASSSGTSGWVTDTQYF; CDR3 DNA: TGTGCCAGCAGCTCCGGGACTAGCGGGTGGGTCACAGATACGCAGTATTTT
D gene: TRBD2; V gene: TRBV11-2; J gene: TRBJ2-7; clone size: -; CDR3 protein: CASSGRLAGGVLSSYEQYF; CDR3 DNA: TGTGCCAGCAGCGGAAGACTAGCGGGTGGGGTCCTAAGCTCCTACGAGCAGTACTTC
D gene: -; V gene: TRBV19; J gene: TRBJ2-3; clone size: -; CDR3 protein: CASSIGGGTDTQYF; CDR3 DNA: TGTGCCAGTAGTATCGGAGGGGGCACAGATACGCAGTATTTT
D gene: -; V gene: TRBV19; J gene: TRBJ1-1; clone size: -; CDR3 protein: CASSYRATEAFF; CDR3 DNA: TGTGCCAGTAGTTACAGGGCCACTGAAGCTTTCTTT
D gene: TRBD2; V gene: TRBV29-1; J gene: TRBJ2-7; clone size: -; CDR3 protein: CSVGELAGNEQYF; CDR3 DNA: TGCAGCGTTGGTGAACTAGCGGGGAACGAGCAGTACTTC
D gene: TRBD2; V gene: TRBV5-4; J gene: TRBJ2-2; clone size: -; CDR3 protein: CASSLVGGGAHTGELFF; CDR3 DNA: TGTGCCAGCAGCTTAGTCGGCGGGGGGGCGCACACCGGGGAGCTGTTTTTT
D gene: -; V gene: TRBV6-6; J gene: TRBJ1-2; clone size: once; CDR3 protein: CASSPLAGSNYGYTF; CDR3 DNA: TGTGCCAGCAGTCCTCTGGCCGGGTCTAACTATGGCTACACCTTC
D gene: -; V gene: TRBV11-2; J gene: TRBJ2-2; clone size: few; CDR3 protein: CASSPGQFTTGELFF; CDR3 DNA: TGTGCCAGCAGCCCCGGACAGTTTACCACCGGGGAGCTGTTTTTT
D gene: TRBD2; V gene: TRBV28; J gene: TRBJ2-7; clone size: -; CDR3 protein: CASSPSTGGDEQYF; CDR3 DNA: TGTGCCAGCAGTCCCTCAACCGGGGGGGACGAGCAGTACTTC
D gene: -; V gene: TRBV24-1; J gene: TRBJ2-2; clone size: -; CDR3 protein: CATSDLAGLNTGELFF; CDR3 DNA: TGTGCCACCAGTGATTTGGCAGGCCTGAACACCGGGGAGCTGTTTTTT
D gene: TRBD1; V gene: TRBV5-1; J gene: TRBJ2-7; clone size: -; CDR3 protein: CASSFGGQGTGEQYF; CDR3 DNA: TGCGCCAGCAGCTTTGGTGGACAGGGGACTGGAGAGCAGTACTTC
D gene: TRBD2; V gene: TRBV6-6; J gene: TRBJ2-2; clone size: -; CDR3 protein: CASSERGHTGELFF; CDR3 DNA: TGTGCCAGTTCGGAGCGGGGGCATACCGGGGAGCTGTTTTTT
D gene: TRBD1; V gene: TRBV5-3; J gene: TRBJ1-4; clone size: -; CDR3 protein: CARSLGTGRHEKLFF; CDR3 DNA: TGTGCCAGAAGCTTGGGGACAGGGAGGCATGAAAAACTGTTTTTT
D gene: TRBD1; V gene: TRBV6-5; J gene: TRBJ1-5; clone size: -; CDR3 protein: CASSVDRGPNQPQHF; CDR3 DNA: TGTGCCAGCAGCGTGGACAGGGGCCCTAATCAGCCCCAGCATTTT
D gene: TRBD1; V gene: TRBV27; J gene: TRBJ2-7; clone size: -; CDR3 protein: CASSLRGTGSYEQYF; CDR3 DNA: TGTGCCAGCAGTTTACGTGGGACAGGTTCCTACGAGCAGTACTTC
D gene: TRBD1; V gene: TRBV7-9; J gene: TRBJ2-3; clone size: -; CDR3 protein: CASSRDRGPGADTQYF; CDR3 DNA: TGTGCCAGCAGCCGAGACAGGGGGCCCGGGGCAGATACGCAGTATTTT
D gene: TRBD1; V gene: TRBV7-9; J gene: TRBJ2-3; clone size: -; CDR3 protein: CASSPPGTGRTDTQYF; CDR3 DNA: TGTGCCAGCAGCCCACCTGGGACAGGGCGCACAGATACGCAGTATTTT
D gene: -; V gene: TRBV21-1; J gene: TRBJ1-1; clone size: -; CDR3 protein: CASSPGQGTNTEAFF; CDR3 DNA: TGTGCCAGCAGCCCGGGACAGGGGACGAACACTGAAGCTTTCTTT
D gene: -; V gene: TRBV21-1; J gene: TRBJ1-1; clone size: -; CDR3 protein: CASGKGANTEAFF; CDR3 DNA: TGTGCCAGCGGCAAGGGGGCGAACACTGAAGCTTTCTTT
D gene: -; V gene: TRBV25-1; J gene: TRBJ2-6; clone size: -; CDR3 protein: CASSETGSGANVLTF; CDR3 DNA: TGTGCCAGCAGTGAGACCGGGTCTGGGGCCAACGTCCTGACTTTC
D gene: -; V gene: TRBV5-6; J gene: TRBJ2-1; clone size: few; CDR3 protein: CASSLVGGPSSYNEQFF; CDR3 DNA: TGTGCCAGCAGCTTGGTTGGGGGCCCGAGCTCCTACAATGAGCAGTTCTTC
D gene: TRBD2; V gene: TRBV10-3; J gene: TRBJ2-2; clone size: -; CDR3 protein: CAIGTGGANTGELFF; CDR3 DNA: TGTGCCATCGGTACGGGGGGAGCGAACACCGGGGAGCTGTTTTTT